These 24 T cell receptor beta chains were sequenced from one sample in a study of cytomegalovirus exposure and HLA in healthy donors. 60 Vbeta and 13 Jbeta primers were used in PCR. Sequencing was performed with immunoSEQ multiplex PCR; in TCRdb, only in-frame clones are kept and a portion is missing. The sample carries some 130,000 clones, 80% recorded once. The source material was PBMCs. These receptors came from a young man in good health.

The chain is built from TRBV28 and TRBJ2-3; D not certain. Germline V lookup: CDR1 MDHEN, CDR2 SYDVKM. This CDR3 has 16 amino acids. Deletions cut 1 base from V and 0 bases from J, with 11 bases between. The chain's CDR3 is CASSLLARPSTDTQYF. In DNA form, the CDR3 reads TGTGCCAGCAGTTTATTGGCTAGGCCTAGCACAGATACGCAGTATTTT.

The chain has TRBV7-8 and TRBJ2-7, with D perhaps matching TRBD2 (6 bases). CDR3 length: 16 amino acids. V was pared by 1 base and J by 2 bases, with 15 bases between. The germline gives CDR1 SGHVS, CDR2 FQNEAQ. The CDR3 coding sequence is TGTGCCAGCAGCTTAGTCGGGGGAAGTATGGCCTACGAGCAGTACTTC. This sequence encodes CASSLVGGSMAYEQYF.

This clone showed up just a few times. This probably arose from a read error, given a far larger clone one base away. The gene calls are TRBV28 and TRBJ2-7; TRBD2 might be the D (5 bases). V was pared by 4 bases and J by 5 bases, with 21 bases between. The CDR3 is 16 amino acids. The germline V gene has CDR1 MDHEN and CDR2 SYDVKM. This chain's CDR3 is CASSSHGLGSRDEQYF. In DNA, the CDR3 is TGTGCCAGCAGTTCACACGGATTAGGGAGCCGGGACGAGCAGTACTTC.

The V call is TRBV27, the J call TRBJ1-2, with 7 positions matching TRBD1. CDR1 and CDR2 (germline): MNHEY, SMNVEV (reference sequence). Trimming at V came to 2 bases and at J to 3 bases, leaving 6 bases not matched to a gene. CDR3 length: 15 residues. The CDR3 DNA reads as TGTGCCAGCAGTTTAAGGGACAGCCCAGACTATGGCTACACCTTC. Encoded protein: CASSLRDSPDYGYTF.

The V call is TRBV4-3, the J call TRBJ1-2, with D possibly being TRBD1 (6 bases). Germline V gene sequence: CDR1 LGHNA, CDR2 YSLEER. CDR3 size: 15 residues. The V and J ends lost 3 bases and 2 bases respectively, with 13 bases between them. The CDR3 here is CASSQDSRENYGYTF. The DNA of the CDR3 is TGCGCCAGCAGCCAGGACAGTCGAGAGAACTATGGCTACACCTTC.

V and J are TRBV2 and TRBJ2-1; 10 bases align to TRBD1. This CDR3 comprises 14 residues. V gave up 6 bases and J gave up 6 bases; unmatched junction bases: 5. Germline V gene lookup returns CDR1 SNHLY and CDR2 FYNNEI. The CDR3 DNA follows: TGTGCCAGCAGCCGGGACAGGGGTTTCAATGAGCAGTTCTTC. It yields the protein CASSRDRGFNEQFF.

J is TRBJ1-1 and V is TRBV9, with D perhaps TRBD1 (5 bases). V was shortened by 2 bases and J by 1 base, with 9 bases between the two germline ends. CDR1 is SGDLS and CDR2 is YYNGEE in the germline V gene. There are 14 residues in the CDR3. The CDR3 region is CASSVGGENTEAFF. As DNA, the CDR3 is TGTGCCAGCAGCGTGGGGGGTGAGAACACTGAAGCTTTCTTT.

The gene calls are TRBV5-1 and TRBJ2-2; no clear D. The CDR3 contains 16 residues. Germline V gives CDR1 SGHRS, CDR2 YFSETQ. V dropped 0 bases and J dropped 1 base, with 10 bases sitting between them. CDR3 in DNA: TGCGCCAGCAGCTTGGGTGACACACAGAACACCGGGGAGCTGTTTTTT. It translates to CASSLGDTQNTGELFF.

The gene calls are TRBV11-1 and TRBJ2-1; 13 nucleotides line up with TRBD2. V trimming: 4 bases; J trimming: 2 bases; junction bases outside the gene matches: 5. The CDR3 length is 17 residues. CDR1 and CDR2 from the germline V gene are SGHAT and FQDESV (reference sequence). The chain's CDR3 is CASSSQGLAGPYNEQFF. Here the CDR3 DNA reads TGTGCCAGCAGCTCGCAGGGACTAGCGGGACCCTACAATGAGCAGTTCTTC.

The chain combines TRBV25-1 with TRBJ1-5, with 8 bases that match TRBD1. Germline V lookup: CDR1 MGHDK, CDR2 SYGVNS. The CDR3 covers 14 residues. V trimming: 4 bases; J trimming: 7 bases; junction bases outside the gene matches: 6. CDR3: CASSGQGAGQPQHF. The CDR3 bases are TGTGCCAGCAGTGGGCAGGGGGCAGGACAGCCCCAGCATTTT.

The CDR3 loop reads CAWSPTGTLYEQYF. For the CDR3, the DNA is TGTGCCTGGAGCCCCACAGGGACGCTTTACGAGCAGTACTTC. The V and J genes are TRBV30 and TRBJ2-7, with D perhaps matching TRBD1 (6 bases). V lost 3 bases, J lost 4 bases, and 16 bases lay in between. The germline V gene encodes CDR1 GTSNPN and CDR2 SVGIG (reference sequence). The CDR3 covers 14 residues.

The J gene is TRBJ1-5, the V gene TRBV30; maybe TRBD1 (5 bases). The germline gives CDR1 GTSNPN, CDR2 SVGIG (reference sequence). This CDR3 region has 13 residues. V was pared by 4 bases and J by 4 bases, with 11 bases between. The CDR3 region has the DNA TGTGCCTGGACGGCGGGGGGGAATCAGCCCCAGCATTTT. Its protein is CAWTAGGNQPQHF.

Concerning this clone itself: The junction departs from germline at one end; a sequencing error may be responsible. The chain links TRBV7-9 to TRBJ2-7; TRBD1 matches at 9 bases. The CDR3 is made up of 17 amino acids. Germline CDR1 reads SEHNR; CDR2 reads FQNEAQ (reference sequence). This CDR3 reads CSSSPTQPGTGTHEQYF. The CDR3, as DNA: TGTTCCAGCAGCCCAACCCAACCCGGGACAGGGACCCACGAGCAGTACTTC.

V usage is TRBV19 and J usage is TRBJ1-5; 7 bases are a match to TRBD1. J gave up 9 bases and V 0 bases, and 5 bases lay outside the gene matches. The CDR3 is 14 amino acids. Germline assignment: CDR1 LNHDA and CDR2 SQIVND (reference sequence). Written as DNA, the CDR3 is TGTGCCAGTAGTATAGATACAGGGGTTGTGCCCCAGCATTTT. As protein: CASSIDTGVVPQHF.

This chain links TRBV9 with TRBJ2-5, with 11 bases lining up with TRBD2. The CDR3 contains 14 residues. V was pared by 4 bases and J by 5 bases, with 4 bases of the junction left unmatched. Germline V gives CDR1 SGDLS, CDR2 YYNGEE. This CDR3 is CASSPRTSGETQYF. CDR3 DNA: TGTGCCAGCAGCCCGAGGACTAGCGGGGAGACCCAGTACTTC.

The CDR3 region has the DNA TGTGCCAGCAGCCTTCGTGGGACAGGGGTATGGGAGCTGTTTTTT. Translating gives CASSLRGTGVWELFF. The V and J genes are TRBV27 and TRBJ2-2, with TRBD1 identical over 10 bases. From germline, CDR1 is MNHEY and CDR2 SMNVEV (reference sequence). V trimming: 6 bases; J trimming: 9 bases; junction bases outside the gene matches: 10. The CDR3 covers 15 residues.

The V gene is TRBV2, the J gene TRBJ2-7; 9 bases map to TRBD1. CDR3 length: 16 residues. V was clipped by 7 bases and J by 4 bases; unmatched bases: 14. Germline values: CDR1 SNHLY, CDR2 FYNNEI. The CDR3 sequence: CASKAHGTGREYEQYF. As DNA, the CDR3 is TGTGCCAGCAAAGCCCATGGGACAGGGCGTGAGTACGAGCAGTACTTC.

The CDR3 nucleotides are TGTGCCAGTAGTATTGGGGTAAGGGGCTCGAACACCGGGGAGCTGTTTTTT. It translates to CASSIGVRGSNTGELFF. The V call is TRBV19, the J call TRBJ2-2; tentative D call: TRBD1 (5 bases). Germline V gene data show CDR1 as LNHDA and CDR2 as SQIVND (reference sequence). The CDR3 consists of 17 residues. Trimming took off 3 bases at V and 0 bases at J, with 14 bases between the two ends. Based on the CDR3 plus reference TRBV19 and TRBJ2-2, the full variable domain is DGGITQSPKYLFRKEGQNVTLSCEQNLNHDAMYWYRQDPGQGLRLIYYSQIVNDFQKGDIAEGYSVSREKKESFPLTVTSAQKNPTAFYLCASSIGVRGSNTGELFFGEGSRLTVL.

The V and J genes are TRBV7-9 and TRBJ2-1, with 7 bases lining up with TRBD1. This CDR3 spans 12 amino acids. Germline V gene lookup returns CDR1 SEHNR and CDR2 FQNEAQ (reference sequence). V was clipped by 5 bases and J by 7 bases; unmatched bases: 2. CDR3 in amino acids: CASSPGQNEQFF. In nucleotides, the CDR3 is TGTGCCAGCAGCCCGGGACAGAATGAGCAGTTCTTC.

This chain joins TRBV6-5 and TRBJ2-7, with a tentative D call TRBD2 (6 bases). CDR1 and CDR2 (germline): MNHEY, SVGAGI. With 6 bases removed from V and 4 bases from J, the gap between germline ends came to 16 bases. The CDR3 spans 14 residues. For the CDR3, the DNA is TGTGCCAGCAGCAGTGGAGGGCCGGTTTACGAGCAGTACTTC. Protein sequence: CASSSGGPVYEQYF.

The chain links TRBV4-1 to TRBJ2-3; 12 nucleotides match TRBD2. The CDR3 runs 15 residues. After removal of 1 base from V and 6 bases from J, the junction contained 2 bases not matched to a gene. CDR1 is MGHRA, CDR2 YSYEKL, per germline. The DNA of the CDR3 is TGCGCCAGCAGCCAAGCTAGCGGGAGGGTGGATACGCAGTATTTT. This sequence encodes CASSQASGRVDTQYF.

The CDR3 sequence is CASFSGELNYEQYF. DNA of the CDR3: TGCGCCAGCTTTTCGGGGGAGTTGAATTACGAGCAGTACTTC. The J gene is TRBJ2-7, the V gene TRBV10-2, with a possible D match to TRBD2 (6 bases). The V gene lost 8 bases and the J gene lost 4 bases, with 18 bases spanning the gap. Germline loops: CDR1 WSHSY, CDR2 SAAADI. The CDR3 is made up of 14 amino acids.

This clone was picked up one time. The chain is built from TRBV19 and TRBJ1-2, with a possible D match to TRBD1 (5 bases). V gave up 6 bases and J gave up 0 bases, with 14 bases separating them. CDR3 length: 15 residues. Per germline, CDR1 LNHDA and CDR2 SQIVND (reference sequence). In nucleotides, the CDR3 is TGTGCCAGTAGCTTCGACAGTGCTCCTAACTATGGCTACACCTTC. Translating gives CASSFDSAPNYGYTF.

This clone was counted a single time. The rearrangement joins TRBV4-1 to TRBJ1-3; D unclear. V lost 4 bases to trimming and J lost 4 bases, with 11 bases between them. The germline CDR1 and CDR2 sequences are MGHRA and YSYEKL. CDR3 length equals 14 residues. CDR3 coding DNA: TGCGCCAGCAGCCTTGAGAGGCGAGGAAACACCATATATTTT. This gives the protein CASSLERRGNTIYF.